These 30 T cell receptor beta chains share one sample of origin, sequenced in a study of T cells in women clearing cervical HPV infection. Generated by immunoSEQ multiplex PCR, the TCRdb table keeps only in-frame clones and is missing some. This table lists some 28,000 clones. Sequences were obtained from blood buffy coat. The receptors originated from a woman aged 18 to 75 with a cervical HPV16 infection that either progressed to CIN3+ or cleared (not recorded which).

Concerning this clone itself: The CDR3 extends 3 residues past the end of the read, so its final part is completed from the germline J gene. The chain joins TRBV30 to TRBJ2-3, with a tentative D call TRBD1 (5 bases). Germline V CDR1 and CDR2: GTSNPN, SVGIG (reference sequence). The CDR3 has 13 residues. CDR3 residues: CAWSADSNQPQYF. The part of the CDR3 DNA that was read is TGTGCCTGGAGTGCTGACAGCAATCAGCCG.

In regard to this clone: The CDR3 end lies 3 residues beyond the end of the read and is filled in from the germline J gene. The identical CDR3 is also encoded by other nucleotide sequences in the sample. The chain links TRBV18 to TRBJ2-7; possibly TRBD1 for D (6 bases). Germline values: CDR1 KGHSH, CDR2 LQKENI. V lost 0 bases to trimming and J lost 2 bases, with 17 bases between them. CDR3 length: 17 residues. CDR3 DNA, as far as it was read: TGTGCCAGCTCACCACCACCCCGTGGGGGCCCTCCCTACGAG. This gives the protein CASSPPPRGGPPYE. The full CDR3 reads CASSPPPRGGPPYEQYF.

About this clone: The read falls 3 residues short of the CDR3 end, and the missing part is taken from the germline J gene. The rearrangement uses TRBV20-1 and TRBJ2-7; the match to TRBD2 covers 8 bases. Germline CDR1 is DFQATT and CDR2 is SNEGSKA (reference sequence). CDR3 length: 15 amino acids. J lost 6 bases, V lost 6 bases, and 16 bases had no gene match. CDR3 DNA, as far as it was read: TGCAGTGCCGCAGATGCGGAGCGGGAGTCTAGCGAG. This translates into CSAADAERESSE. The complete CDR3 protein is CSAADAERESSEQYF.

Comment on this clone: The read ends 3 residues shy of where the CDR3 ends; the end is completed using the germline J gene. The chain has TRBV20-1 and TRBJ2-2; 9 nucleotides line up with TRBD1. CDR1 is DFQATT, CDR2 SNEGSKA, per germline (reference sequence). CDR3 length: 18 amino acids. Here the CDR3 reads CSARDRRTGDYYNSPLFF. Partial CDR3 DNA: TGCAGTGCTAGAGATCGTAGGACAGGGGACTACTATAATTCACCG.

Worth noting for this clone: The CDR3 is cut off 3 residues early in the read; its end comes from the germline J gene. The V gene is TRBV30, the J gene TRBJ2-3, with 10 nucleotides matching TRBD2. The J segment lost 6 bases and the V segment lost 8 bases, leaving 11 bases of the junction unmatched. The CDR3 is 14 residues long. Germline V lookup: CDR1 GTSNPN, CDR2 SVGIG (reference sequence). CDR3: CAHRQRGGRDTQYF. CDR3 bases read: TGTGCCCACCGACAGCGGGGGGGCCGTGATACG.

CDR3 sequence reads: CASSAWVDWNTGELFF. The sequenced CDR3 bases are TGTGCCAGCAGCGCCTGGGTAGACTGGAACACCGGGGAG. The chain employs TRBV5-4 and TRBJ2-2; the D is unclear. The read is 3 residues too short to cover the CDR3 end, so that end is filled in from the germline J gene. Trimming pared 4 bases from V and 1 base from J, leaving 14 bases between. The CDR3 sequence is 16 residues long. CDR1 SGHNT and CDR2 YYREEE come from the germline V gene (reference sequence).

By frequency, this clone registers large (0.1 to 1%). The DNA ends 3 residues before the CDR3 does, and the rest of the CDR3 is filled in from the germline J gene. V gene TRBV19 combines with J gene TRBJ2-3; D might be TRBD1 (6 bases). Germline-derived CDR1 and CDR2 are LNHDA and SQIVND (reference sequence). This CDR3 has 14 residues. V lost 7 bases, J lost 2 bases, and 13 bases lay in between. The CDR3 loop is CASNGQPNTDTQYF. CDR3 bases read: TGTGCCAGTAACGGACAGCCCAACACAGATACG.

With regard to this clone: The CDR3 is cut off 3 residues early in the read; its end comes from the germline J gene. The chain links TRBV11-2 to TRBJ2-3, with TRBD2 matching 7 bases. Germline V gene data show CDR1 as SGHAT and CDR2 as FQNNGV. The CDR3 is 13 residues long. The DNA read from the CDR3 is TGTGCCAGCAGCTTAGTCTCAGCGGGGACG. This translates into CASSLVSAGT. The whole CDR3 protein is CASSLVSAGTQYF.

Concerning this clone itself: The read terminates 3 residues ahead of where the CDR3 ends, so the germline J gene completes it. The rearrangement links TRBV28 to TRBJ2-7; TRBD2 aligns across 8 bases. Germline V lookup: CDR1 MDHEN, CDR2 SYDVKM. J gave up 3 bases and V 8 bases, and 12 bases lay outside the gene matches. The CDR3 consists of 15 residues. CDR3 DNA (partial): TGTGCCAGCTCCCTTCGTGGGGGACTAGTCTACGAG. Residues: CASSLRGGLVYE. The CDR3 in its entirety is CASSLRGGLVYEQYF.

A remark on this clone: The read halts 3 residues ahead of the CDR3 end, with the missing end drawn from the germline J gene. V and J are TRBV5-1 and TRBJ1-2; 10 nucleotides match TRBD1. CDR1 SGHRS and CDR2 YFSETQ come from the germline V gene. V was pared by 0 bases and J by 3 bases, with 2 bases of the junction left unmatched. The CDR3 spans 15 residues. The DNA read from the CDR3 is TGCGCCAGCAGCTTGGGCGGGACAGGGGACTATGGC. Translating gives CASSLGGTGDYG. The CDR3, in full, reads CASSLGGTGDYGYTF.

Note on this clone: The germline gene is not matched at one end of the junction; a read error may be the cause. The read is 3 residues too short to cover the CDR3 end, so that end is filled in from the germline J gene. The chain combines TRBV4-2 with TRBJ1-6; D might be TRBD1 (5 bases). The CDR3 is made up of 16 amino acids. Germline V gives CDR1 LGHNA, CDR2 YNFKEQ. The chain's CDR3 is CASSPEAGLGNSPLHF. The covered CDR3 bases are TGCGCCAGCAGCCCAGAGGCAGGGCTCGGTAATTCACCC.

CDR3 bases read: TGTGCCAGTAGCCGTCAGGCGGGGATTAACACTGAA. Encoded protein: CASSRQAGINTE. The full CDR3 protein reads CASSRQAGINTEAFF. This chain uses TRBV19 with TRBJ1-1; unclear D gene. The CDR3 extends 3 residues past the end of the read, so its final part is completed from the germline J gene. Germline loops: CDR1 LNHDA, CDR2 SQIVND (reference sequence). The CDR3 has 15 residues. Trimming removed 6 bases from V and 2 bases from J, with 16 bases in between.

Turning to this clone: With the read ending 3 residues before the CDR3 end, the germline J gene is used to fill in that end. This rearrangement joins TRBV29-1 to TRBJ1-2; no firm D call. Per the germline V gene, CDR1 is SQVTM and CDR2 is ANQGSEA. CDR3 size: 11 residues. Trimming cost V 5 bases and J 1 base, with 5 bases left between them. The part of the CDR3 DNA that was read is TGCAGCGTTCAGGTTAACTATGGC. This codes for CSVQVNYG. The whole CDR3 is CSVQVNYGYTF.

Comments on this clone: Read sequence stops 3 residues before the CDR3 end, and the germline J gene provides the missing end. The chain has TRBV20-1 and TRBJ2-1; 9 bases are shared with TRBD2. From germline, CDR1 is DFQATT and CDR2 SNEGSKA (reference sequence). The V gene end was trimmed by 3 bases and the J gene end by 5 bases; junction bases not matched to a gene: 11. The CDR3 covers 16 residues. CDR3 protein: CSASPNPTSGNNEQFF. Incomplete CDR3 DNA: TGCAGTGCTAGCCCCAACCCGACTAGCGGAAACAATGAG.

Comment on this clone: The read ends 3 residues early relative to the CDR3; the germline J gene fills the gap. The chain couples TRBV19 to TRBJ2-4; 10 bases map to TRBD1. Germline values: CDR1 LNHDA, CDR2 SQIVND (reference sequence). This CDR3 spans 15 amino acids. This chain's CDR3 is CASSNRDRGGYGQYF. The CDR3 bases that were read are TGTGCCAGTAGTAACCGGGACAGGGGAGGCTATGGT.

Notes on this clone: The read falls 3 residues short of the CDR3 end, and the missing part is taken from the germline J gene. The chain uses TRBV10-2 and TRBJ1-1; 7 bases align to TRBD1. With 5 bases clipped from V and 4 bases from J, the junction kept 7 bases outside the gene matches. Germline V gene data show CDR1 as WSHSY and CDR2 as SAAADI. The CDR3 runs to 14 residues. CDR3 DNA (partial): TGCGCCAGCAGTCGCTCACAGGGGTCCACTGAA. Translation: CASSRSQGSTE. In full, the CDR3 is CASSRSQGSTEAFF.

About this clone: The read ends 3 residues shy of where the CDR3 ends; the end is completed using the germline J gene. The chain has TRBV7-9 and TRBJ2-1; 8 positions match TRBD1. The V segment lost 3 bases and the J segment 6 bases; nucleotides outside the gene matches: 4. This CDR3 is built from 14 residues. Germline V gives CDR1 SEHNR, CDR2 FQNEAQ (reference sequence). Incomplete CDR3 DNA: TGTGCCAGCAGCTTGTGGACAGGGTCCAATGAG. Protein product: CASSLWTGSNE. The whole CDR3 region reads CASSLWTGSNEQFF.

On this clone: The sequenced fragment ends 3 residues before the CDR3 boundary, so the rest is inferred from the germline J gene. The rearrangement joins TRBV20-1 to TRBJ2-3; maybe TRBD1 (6 bases). The CDR3 totals 16 residues. The V gene's germline CDR1 is DFQATT and CDR2 SNEGSKA (reference sequence). CDR3 DNA, as far as it was read: TGCAGTGCTAGAGATGGGCAGGGGTCTAGCAATCAGCCG. The encoded protein is CSARDGQGSSNQP. The whole CDR3 protein is CSARDGQGSSNQPQYF.

CDR3 bases read: TGTGCCAGCAGCTCCCCCTCGGTGACCGGGGAG. The encoded protein is CASSSPSVTGE. The whole CDR3 sequence reads CASSSPSVTGELFF. The gene calls are TRBV7-9 and TRBJ2-2; D is unresolved. With the read ending 3 residues before the CDR3 end, the germline J gene is used to fill in that end. CDR1 and CDR2 from the germline V gene are SEHNR and FQNEAQ (reference sequence). The germline V and J ends were trimmed by 4 bases and 5 bases, with 11 bases remaining between them. The CDR3 is 14 amino acids.

As for this clone: Germline is not matched at one junction end, which may reflect a read error. Read data end 3 residues before the CDR3 end; the end is taken from the germline J gene. The chain carries TRBV7-7 and TRBJ2-2; tentatively, D is TRBD2 (6 bases). Germline V gene lookup returns CDR1 SSHAT and CDR2 FNYEAQ (reference sequence). This CDR3 has 14 residues. The CDR3 sequence: CASSPSAGANVLFF. The part of the CDR3 DNA that was read is TGTGCTAGCAGCCCTAGCGCTGGGGCCAACGTG.

Details on this clone: The read is 3 residues too short to cover the CDR3 end, so that end is filled in from the germline J gene. The J gene is TRBJ2-3, the V gene TRBV19, with 10 bases that match TRBD2. The V and J ends lost 3 bases and 5 bases, in that order; junction bases with no gene match: 11. CDR3 length: 17 residues. CDR1 is LNHDA and CDR2 is SQIVND in the germline V gene (reference sequence). This chain's CDR3 is CASSISASGSYGDTQYF. CDR3 DNA, as far as it was read: TGTGCCAGTAGTATTTCAGCTAGCGGGAGTTACGGAGATACG.

A remark on this clone: The read ends 3 residues shy of where the CDR3 ends; the end is completed using the germline J gene. The chain carries TRBV4-2 and TRBJ2-3; possibly TRBD2 for D (6 bases). CDR1 and CDR2 from the germline V gene are LGHNA and YNFKEQ. Trimming removed 1 base from V and 2 bases from J, with 7 bases in between. The length of the CDR3 is 14 residues. The CDR3 DNA, read in part, is TGTGCCAGCAGCCAAGCTAGCGCCACAGATACG. This gives the protein CASSQASATDT. The entire CDR3 reads CASSQASATDTQYF.

With respect to this clone: From the germline J gene comes the end of the CDR3, since the read stops 3 residues before it. V and J are TRBV15 and TRBJ1-4, with D hard to call. This CDR3 has 13 residues. The ends were cut back, 7 bases at V and 7 bases at J, with 13 bases in the middle. Germline CDR1 reads LNHNV; CDR2 reads YYDKDF (reference sequence). CDR3 loop: CATTRGGPEKLFF. The sequenced part of the CDR3 DNA is TGTGCCACCACTCGAGGCGGCCCTGAAAAA.

As regards this clone: The sequenced fragment ends 3 residues before the CDR3 boundary, so the rest is inferred from the germline J gene. This chain links TRBV12-3 or TRBV12-4 with TRBJ1-2; 11 bases map to TRBD1. V shed 8 bases, J shed 2 bases, and the junction held 10 bases outside the gene matches. The CDR3 runs to 16 residues. CDR3 region: CASHTPRTGGNYGYTF. The CDR3 DNA, read in part, is TGTGCCAGCCATACCCCCCGGACAGGGGGCAACTATGGC.

Notes on this clone: The read comes to an end 3 residues before the CDR3 does, leaving the germline J gene to fill in the end. The chain couples TRBV3-1 (or the pseudogene TRBV3-2) to TRBJ2-7, with 7 bases identical to TRBD2. The germline CDR1 and CDR2 sequences are LGHDT and YNNKEL (reference sequence). After removal of 4 bases from V and 3 bases from J, the junction contained 15 bases not matched to a gene. The CDR3 runs to 17 residues. The CDR3 DNA, read in part, is TGTGCCAGCAGCCCAAGATATGGCGGGAGAGCCAGCTACGAG. Protein sequence: CASSPRYGGRASYE. The full CDR3 reads CASSPRYGGRASYEQYF.

Remarks on this clone: Coverage ceases 3 residues before the CDR3 finishes, and the germline J gene fills in the end. The chain uses TRBV7-6 and TRBJ2-3; 10 nucleotides match TRBD1. Germline CDR1 is SGHVS and CDR2 is FNYEAQ. With V trimmed by 5 bases and J by 5 bases, 10 bases remained unmatched. This CDR3 region has 16 residues. The DNA read from the CDR3 is TGTGCCAGCAGCCCACGACAGGGGGCGCAGGGAGATACG. Translating it yields CASSPRQGAQGDT. The full CDR3 protein is CASSPRQGAQGDTQYF.

Note on this clone: The read falls 3 residues short of the CDR3 end, and the missing part is taken from the germline J gene. This sample includes further DNA sequences coding for the same CDR3. V is TRBV7-9 and J is TRBJ1-3; unclear D gene. Trimming removed 5 bases at V and 0 bases at J, with 8 bases between. Germline V gene sequence: CDR1 SEHNR, CDR2 FQNEAQ (reference sequence). CDR3 length equals 14 residues. CDR3 loop: CASSPDISGNTIYF. CDR3 DNA, as far as it was read: TGTGCCAGCAGCCCCGACATCTCTGGAAACACC.

Concerning this clone itself: The sequenced fragment ends 3 residues before the CDR3 boundary, so the rest is inferred from the germline J gene. This chain joins TRBV5-1 and TRBJ2-5; TRBD2 agrees at 11 bases. V lost 3 bases to trimming and J lost 5 bases; unmatched junction nucleotides: 0. Germline CDR1 is SGHRS and CDR2 is YFSETQ. The CDR3 has 13 amino acids. CDR3 DNA (partial): TGCGCCAGCAGCTCTAGCGGGGGGGAGACC. Amino acid sequence: CASSSSGGET. The full CDR3 protein reads CASSSSGGETQYF. The full variable domain, rest sourced from reference TRBV5-1 and TRBJ2-5, is KAGVTQTPRYLIKTRGQQVTLSCSPISGHRSVSWYQQTPGQGLQFLFEYFSETQRNKGNFPGRFSGRQFSNSRSEMNVSTLELGDSALYLCASSSSGGETQYFGPGTRLLVL.

About this clone itself: The DNA ends 3 residues before the CDR3 does, and the rest of the CDR3 is filled in from the germline J gene. The gene calls are TRBV7-3 and TRBJ2-1; possible D gene TRBD1, 6 bases. Germline V CDR1 and CDR2: SGHTA, FQGTGA. The V gene lost 5 bases and the J gene lost 9 bases, with 8 bases spanning the gap. This CDR3 has 11 amino acids. The CDR3 DNA, read in part, is TGTGCCAGCAGCCTAGGGGGTGAG. It encodes CASSLGGE. The full CDR3 protein reads CASSLGGEQFF.

Worth noting for this clone: The CDR3 end falls 3 residues outside the read, so it is completed with the germline J gene. The chain couples TRBV6-2 or TRBV6-3 to TRBJ1-2; possible D gene TRBD1, 5 bases. With 7 bases removed from V and 1 base from J, the gap between germline ends came to 19 bases. This CDR3 spans 16 amino acids. CDR1 is MNHEY and CDR2 is SVGEGT in the germline V gene. Partial CDR3 DNA: TGTGCCAGCACCGCCGGGACTGAGAGGCTTAACTATGGC. Protein: CASTAGTERLNYG. The whole CDR3 is CASTAGTERLNYGYTF.